Detailed here is one T cell receptor beta chain. The data stem from a study of cytomegalovirus exposure and HLA in healthy donors. Primers for the PCR totalled 60 Vbeta and 13 Jbeta. Using immunoSEQ multiplex PCR, the repertoire was profiled, and TCRdb retains in-frame clones only, with some absent. Of fewer than 300,000 clones detected, roughly 85% appear once; the ten largest clones hold 3% to 4%. There are 12 residues in the CDR3. Trimming cost V 1 base and J 10 bases; bases outside gene matches: 2. The germline V gene has CDR1 SGHTA and CDR2 FQGNSA. The sequence was collected from a man aged 35 to 55 in good health and CMV-seropositive. This sequence joins TRBV7-2 and TRBJ2-3; TRBD1 matches at 7 bases. Sequencing was carried out using PBMCs. This CDR3 is CASSLDRGAQYF. The CDR3 nucleotides read TGTGCCAGCAGCTTAGACAGGGGAGCGCAGTATTTT.